The following is a T cell receptor (beta chain) sequence with its context. There are a few counts of this clonotype. The specificity of this receptor is unknown. Base qualities are not at hand, and no much larger clone is one base apart. This entry belongs to a study of human T cells and chemical hapten exposure (dated by TCRdb to the early 2020s). A note on the overall study: For sensitization, 2% DPC in acetone was applied to a 2 cm by 2 cm area of upper inner arm skin. Weekly therapeutic DPC doses were additionally applied to the scalp of patients throughout the roughly 25-week study period. Patch tests used Finn chambers with 0.01% DPC on the upper back, scored after 6 days by International Contact Dermatitis Research Group standards. Alopecia areata with under or over 50% scalp involvement, alopecia totalis and alopecia universalis were represented in the patient cohort, which was mostly female. Libraries were combined into a pool for sequencing, and differences in TCR yield between samples came mainly from small differences in library volumes within the pool. This study followed changes in the peripheral blood TCR repertoire in vivo during primary and secondary sensitization of alopecia patients to the hapten diphenylcyclopropenone (DPC). Blood samples were taken from patients before sensitization (week 0) and at 2, 6 and about 24 weeks after DPC sensitization. For TCR sequencing, blood came from some 31 alopecia patients at anywhere from one to four time points (pre-sensitization, 2, 6 and 24 weeks).

Reading the label with the study, this specimen's time point is: pre-sensitization, week 0. Reading the label with the study, this specimen's treatment or condition is: therapeutic diphenylcyclopropenone sensitization with weekly scalp DPC. At every patch-test visit, the blood draw took place before the patch test was put on. Eligible patients were aged 18 to 70, diagnosed with alopecia, deemed suitable for DPC therapy, and excluded if pregnant. Total RNA was extracted from unfractionated whole blood that had been collected in Tempus Blood RNA tubes. Taken from the germline V gene, the CDR1 and CDR2 loops are SGHTA and FQGTGA. The CDR3 goes from the cysteine to the phenylalanine over 15 residues. Only the CDR3 DNA stays, 45 bases, in frame from base 1. Compared with germline, V lacks 5 bases and J lacks 4 bases; bases without a gene match: 6. Receptors were amplified or captured by RACE. For sequencing, a NextSeq 500 was employed. During library preparation, unique molecular identifiers were attached to individual cDNA molecules so that TCRs could be counted in a quantitative, reproducible way. Each blood RNA sample was used to sequence both TCR alpha and TCR beta chains. The original pipeline was this. The median number of TCRs per sample was roughly 100,000, ranging from 23,224 to 690,600. The Decombinator software suite was used to annotate the V, J and CDR3 of the TCR reads. To make PS versus PT1 abundance plots, every sample was subsampled to the same number of TCRs (28,000). Expanded TCRs were defined as absent before sensitization and observed at least eight times at the 2-week time point. TCRdb's own reprocessing of the public reads used fastp at Q25 and MiXCR and kept productive beta chains. One record per CDR3 amino acid sequence lists the most common genes and DNA. The V and J calls shown here were made by TCRdb, not taken from the authors' results. In this sample the table shows more than 250,000 distinct CDR3 sequences, 7.5% to 10% of which occur a single time. 2% to 3% of the sample is taken by the ten largest.

Study-level results and caveats: A positive correlation was found between the number of PT1 expanded TCRs and patch test score, with significance reached at thresholds 8, 16 and 32 but not 4. The number of TCRs above 1 in 1000 frequency did not change with DPC sensitization; there was no evidence of global repertoire structure alterations. After repeated subsampling, the strength of the expansion versus patch-test correlation and the threshold at which it became significant changed. Alopecia, a presumed autoimmune disease, was present in all patients, so the immune response of the patients might differ from that of healthy individuals. Expanded TCRs formed significantly more large CDR3 similarity clusters than pre-sensitization or healthy control sets, consistent with antigen-driven responses.

The sample in question was whole blood, obtained in connection with sensitization to the hapten diphenylcyclopropenone (DPC). Rearrangement joined TRBV7-3 to TRBJ2-7; 12 central nucleotides agree with TRBD2. The sequence was collected from a woman aged 40 to 50 with alopecia areata. Some clones in this sample may be carry-over from other donors' samples. The nucleotide sequence is TGTGCCAGCAGCCCTCTAGCGGGAGGGCCGTACGAGCAGTACTTC. This encodes CASSPLAGGPYEQYF.